What follows is one TCR beta chain and its context. These data come from a study of OX40 agonist ivuxolimab in advanced cancers. Study summary: Dose-escalation patients had hepatocellular carcinoma, melanoma, renal cell or head and neck cancer.

Some clones are missing from TCRdb's copy, which holds only in-frame ones; the method was immunoSEQ multiplex PCR. The sample carries 35,000 to 40,000 clones, roughly 82% recorded once. This CDR3 comprises 17 residues. The V gene lost 0 bases and the J gene lost 4 bases, with 16 bases spanning the gap. Germline CDR1 and CDR2: SEHNR and FQNEAQ (reference sequence). The material sequenced was CD4+ or CD8+ T cells sorted from blood, taken in a trial of the OX40 agonist ivuxolimab. The J gene is TRBJ2-1, the V gene TRBV7-9, with D perhaps matching TRBD2 (6 bases). This receptor was taken from an adult with an advanced solid tumor such as melanoma, head and neck, liver or kidney cancer. As DNA, the CDR3 is TGTGCCAGCAGCTTAGCGGGAGGAGGGGCGAGTTACAATGAGCAGTTCTTC. This translates into CASSLAGGGASYNEQFF.